These 27 T cell receptor beta chains originate from one sample sequenced in a study of regulatory T cells in long-lasting Graves disease (dated by TCRdb to about 2021). Receptor libraries were prepared by multiplex PCR. For sequencing, an Illumina HiSeq 4000 was employed. TCR beta libraries were built with iRepertoire HTBI primers and Arm-PCR amplification of CDR3 regions. TCRdb cleaned the public reads at Q25 with fastp, built clones with MiXCR and kept in-frame beta chains. Entries are consolidated by CDR3 protein sequence, retaining the most common genes and DNA. In all, the sample holds fewer than 450,000 distinct CDR3 sequences, and under 25% of those were seen once. The ten largest clonotypes hold 20% of the sample. The time point label corresponds to: persistent/refractory GD, antithyroid drugs over 5 years with positive TRAb. RNA was extracted from PBMCs in TRIzol for both TCR sequencing and RNA sequencing.

The starting material was peripheral blood mononuclear cells (PBMCs), obtained when the disease was refractory, from a patient treated with antithyroid drugs. The receptors come from a female donor with Graves disease.

This clonotype was counted a single time. The V and J genes are TRBV20-1 and TRBJ1-6; perhaps TRBD1 as D (5 bases). V was cut by 4 bases and J by 5 bases, with 15 bases left in between. CDR1 is DFQATT and CDR2 is SNEGSKA in the germline V gene (reference sequence). The length of the CDR3 is 15 residues. The CDR3 sequence: CSAIRRGPNNSPLHF. CDR3 bases: TGCAGTGCTATTAGAAGGGGTCCCAATAATTCACCCCTCCACTTT.

The V and J genes are TRBV7-9 and TRBJ2-2, with D perhaps matching TRBD1 (6 bases). The CDR3 loop spans 16 amino acids. Looked up from germline, CDR1 is SEHNR and CDR2 is FQNEAQ (reference sequence). V was pared by 5 bases and J by 6 bases, with 19 bases between. The CDR3 DNA reads TGTGCCAGCAGCCCCAGCCTCGGACAGCGGCCCGGGGAGCTGTTTTTT. Residues: CASSPSLGQRPGELFF.

The V call is TRBV27, the J call TRBJ2-1, with TRBD1 matching over 10 bases. Germline loops: CDR1 MNHEY, CDR2 SMNVEV (reference sequence). V lost 5 bases, J lost 7 bases, and 8 bases stayed unmatched. This CDR3 has 15 residues. The CDR3 sequence is CASSTPDRGLNEQFF. CDR3 in DNA: TGTGCCAGCAGTACCCCGGACAGGGGGTTAAATGAGCAGTTCTTC.

This clonotype was detected many times. The chain carries TRBV28 and TRBJ1-2; no reliable D call. Germline loops: CDR1 MDHEN, CDR2 SYDVKM. Trimming stripped 6 bases from V and 4 bases from J, with 12 bases between. The CDR3 has 13 amino acids. The CDR3 DNA reads as TGTGCCAGCAGCCCCGATATGGTCTATGGCTACACCTTC. Protein product: CASSPDMVYGYTF.

The CDR3 region is CASSIDRAETDTQYF. The CDR3 DNA follows: TGTGCCAGTAGTATAGATCGGGCCGAGACAGATACGCAGTATTTT. The chain combines TRBV19 with TRBJ2-3; the D is unclear. The CDR3 covers 15 residues. CDR1 is LNHDA and CDR2 is SQIVND in the germline V gene (reference sequence). Trimming took off 0 bases at V and 3 bases at J, with 10 bases between the two ends.

There are many counts of this clonotype. The chain has TRBV20-1 and TRBJ1-1; 8 bases are a match to TRBD1. CDR1 and CDR2 from the germline V gene are DFQATT and SNEGSKA (reference sequence). The CDR3 sequence is 11 residues long. With V trimmed by 6 bases and J by 6 bases, 3 bases remained unmatched. The CDR3 spells CSAMDRAEAFF. The CDR3 nucleotides read TGCAGTGCCATGGACAGGGCTGAAGCTTTCTTT.

This sequence joins TRBV20-1 and TRBJ1-2; 10 nucleotides agree with TRBD1. Germline CDR1 is DFQATT and CDR2 is SNEGSKA (reference sequence). The J segment lost 2 bases and the V segment lost 3 bases, leaving 9 bases of the junction unmatched. This CDR3 spans 16 amino acids. The CDR3 loop is CSASVPGQGTNYGYTF. CDR3 DNA: TGCAGTGCTAGCGTCCCGGGACAGGGGACGAACTATGGCTACACCTTC.

This clonotype was recorded a few times. The J gene is TRBJ1-2, the V gene TRBV6-5; D remains ambiguous. The V end was cut by 2 bases, the J end by 4 bases, with 14 bases between. Germline-derived CDR1 and CDR2 are MNHEY and SVGAGI. The CDR3 has 15 amino acids. CDR3 loop: CASSYEYGDVYGYTF. CDR3 bases: TGTGCCAGCAGTTACGAGTATGGGGATGTCTATGGCTACACCTTC.

This clonotype showed up many times. This chain joins TRBV15 and TRBJ2-5, with D perhaps matching TRBD1 (5 bases). CDR3 length: 16 residues. CDR1 LNHNV and CDR2 YYDKDF come from the germline V gene (reference sequence). With 0 bases removed from V and 5 bases from J, the gap between germline ends came to 16 bases. The CDR3 sequence is CATSRDIGQGLETQYF. The CDR3 DNA reads as TGTGCCACCAGCAGAGATATCGGGCAGGGTCTGGAGACCCAGTACTTC.

The sample holds a few counts of this clonotype. The chain joins TRBV28 to TRBJ1-1, with 7 bases lining up with TRBD1. V gave up 3 bases and J gave up 3 bases; unmatched junction bases: 7. The CDR3 is made up of 15 amino acids. Germline CDR1 MDHEN, CDR2 SYDVKM. The CDR3 here is CASSFSGTADTEAFF. The CDR3 DNA is TGTGCCAGCAGTTTTTCCGGGACAGCGGACACTGAAGCTTTCTTT.

This chain joins TRBV19 and TRBJ1-1; 7 nucleotides match TRBD1. The germline CDR1 and CDR2 sequences are LNHDA and SQIVND (reference sequence). The V gene end was trimmed by 3 bases and the J gene end by 4 bases; junction bases not matched to a gene: 5. CDR3 size: 14 residues. As DNA, the CDR3 is TGTGCCAGTAGTATCTCGTCAGGGGGCACTGAAGCTTTCTTT. Protein product: CASSISSGGTEAFF. Full variable domain (missing parts from reference TRBV19 and TRBJ1-1): DGGITQSPKYLFRKEGQNVTLSCEQNLNHDAMYWYRQDPGQGLRLIYYSQIVNDFQKGDIAEGYSVSREKKESFPLTVTSAQKNPTAFYLCASSISSGGTEAFFGQGTRLTVV.

This clonotype was observed many times. V and J are TRBV2 and TRBJ2-7; 13 bases fit TRBD2. The germline CDR1 and CDR2 sequences are SNHLY and FYNNEI. This CDR3 has 17 residues. V lost 5 bases and J lost 2; bases outside the gene matches: 9. The CDR3 spells CASSRLAGGGAPYEQYF. As DNA, the CDR3 is TGTGCCAGCAGTCGACTAGCGGGAGGAGGGGCTCCCTACGAGCAGTACTTC.

There are a few counts of this clonotype. The V and J genes are TRBV6-1 and TRBJ2-5; 7 bases line up with TRBD1. This CDR3 region has 14 residues. From germline, CDR1 is MNHNS and CDR2 SASEGT. V shed 10 bases, J shed 2 bases, and the junction held 10 bases outside the gene matches. The CDR3 DNA follows: TGTGCCATTTCTGAGGGGGACAGACAAGAGACCCAGTACTTC. Its translation: CAISEGDRQETQYF.

This clonotype was detected ten times or more. The chain has TRBV29-1 and TRBJ2-7; TRBD1 matches at 10 bases. The V gene's germline CDR1 is SQVTM and CDR2 ANQGSEA. This CDR3 is built from 14 residues. In DNA form, the CDR3 reads TGCAGTGCTTTCTCCGGGACAGGGGTCTACGAGCAGTACTTC. Protein sequence: CSAFSGTGVYEQYF.

The chain links TRBV7-2 to TRBJ1-1, with 7 positions matching TRBD1. Germline CDR1 is SGHTA and CDR2 is FQGNSA. The V and J ends lost 4 bases and 3 bases, in that order; junction bases with no gene match: 5. This CDR3 has 14 amino acids. CDR3 amino acids: CASSSGGKDTEAFF. The CDR3 nucleotides are TGTGCCAGCAGCTCAGGGGGGAAGGACACTGAAGCTTTCTTT.

This clonotype was detected ten times or more. The chain carries TRBV28 and TRBJ1-2; the D is unclear. The V gene's germline CDR1 is MDHEN and CDR2 SYDVKM. V was cut by 5 bases and J by 4 bases, with 11 bases left in between. There are 13 residues in the CDR3. As DNA, the CDR3 is TGTGCCAGCAGTGCAGGACCGAGCTATGGCTACACCTTC. It specifies CASSAGPSYGYTF.

V is TRBV7-2 and J is TRBJ2-7, with D maybe TRBD1 (5 bases). The CDR3 sequence is 12 residues long. Per the germline V gene, CDR1 is SGHTA and CDR2 is FQGNSA. V was clipped by 5 bases and J by 7 bases, with 12 bases between them. CDR3 in DNA: TGTGCCAGCAGCCCCCACGCAGGGGAGCAGTACTTC. This codes for CASSPHAGEQYF.

V is TRBV7-2 and J is TRBJ1-1; a weak D match, TRBD1 (6 bases). Trimming left V 4 bases short and J 7 bases short, with 13 bases between. Germline CDR1 reads SGHTA; CDR2 reads FQGNSA. The CDR3 totals 13 residues. The CDR3 nucleotides read TGTGCCAGCAGCTGGGTTTGGGACATTGAAGCTTTCTTT. Its protein is CASSWVWDIEAFF. The whole variable domain, filled in from reference TRBV7-2 and TRBJ1-1, reads GAGVSQSPSNKVTEKGKDVELRCDPISGHTALYWYRQSLGQGLEFLIYFQGNSAPDKSGLPSDRFSAERTGGSVSTLTIQRTQQEDSAVYLCASSWVWDIEAFFGQGTRLTVV.

V usage is TRBV25-1 and J usage is TRBJ1-1, with D hard to call. Germline CDR1 is MGHDK and CDR2 is SYGVNS. V was clipped by 7 bases and J by 0 bases, with 12 bases between them. There are 14 residues in the CDR3. The CDR3 DNA reads TGTGCCAGCACCGGTCGAGGGCTGAACACTGAAGCTTTCTTT. Translating gives CASTGRGLNTEAFF.

This clonotype was counted between two and nine times. The gene calls are TRBV7-9 and TRBJ2-7; no firm D call. Between the trimmed V and J ends, which lost 2 bases and 6 bases, there was a span of 14 bases. The CDR3 totals 14 residues. CDR1 is SEHNR and CDR2 is FQNEAQ in the germline V gene (reference sequence). The CDR3 sequence is CASSLTPPPGEQYF. The DNA of the CDR3 is TGTGCCAGCAGCTTAACCCCCCCCCCGGGCGAGCAGTACTTC.

This rearrangement joins TRBV30 to TRBJ2-7; 7 bases are a match to TRBD1. Trimming at V came to 7 bases and at J to 7 bases, leaving 10 bases not matched to a gene. Germline-derived CDR1 and CDR2 are GTSNPN and SVGIG (reference sequence). The CDR3 sequence is 12 residues long. CDR3 region: CAFRQGSWEQYF. CDR3 in DNA: TGTGCCTTCAGACAGGGTTCGTGGGAGCAGTACTTC.

This clonotype was seen more than once but under ten times. The chain couples TRBV4-2 to TRBJ1-1; D is unclear. Trimming cost V 0 bases and J 5 bases, with 13 bases left between them. The CDR3 spans 15 residues. In germline, CDR1 is LGHNA, CDR2 YNFKEQ. The CDR3 DNA is TGTGCCAGCAGCCAAGACGGTTGGCCGAAAACTGAAGCTTTCTTT. Protein product: CASSQDGWPKTEAFF.

The V and J genes are TRBV20-1 and TRBJ2-5; D may be TRBD2 (5 bases). Trimming stripped 0 bases from V and 5 bases from J, with 13 bases between. The CDR3 covers 14 residues. Germline CDR1 is DFQATT and CDR2 is SNEGSKA (reference sequence). CDR3 protein: CSARDFGLWETQYF. The DNA of the CDR3 is TGCAGTGCTAGAGATTTCGGACTTTGGGAGACCCAGTACTTC.

This clonotype showed up many times. The rearrangement uses TRBV27 and TRBJ2-7; 8 bases fit TRBD1. The germline V gene encodes CDR1 MNHEY and CDR2 SMNVEV (reference sequence). The trim removed 3 bases at V and 3 bases at J, leaving 4 bases unmatched. This CDR3 is built from 14 residues. The CDR3 loop is CASSFGTGLYEQYF. CDR3 in DNA: TGTGCCAGCAGTTTTGGGACAGGACTCTACGAGCAGTACTTC.

This rearrangement joins TRBV7-2 to TRBJ1-2; 7 positions agree with TRBD1. The CDR3 spans 14 residues. CDR1 and CDR2 from the germline V gene are SGHTA and FQGNSA. The ends lost 5 bases at V and 2 bases at J; junction bases unmatched: 5. CDR3 in amino acids: CASSPGQANYGYTF. CDR3 DNA sequence: TGTGCCAGCAGCCCCGGACAGGCCAACTATGGCTACACCTTC.

The sample holds many counts of this clonotype. The chain recombines TRBV6-2 or TRBV6-3 with TRBJ2-4; TRBD2 matches 9 bases. Losses at the gene ends were 6 bases for V and 1 base for J; bases not matched to a gene: 1. This CDR3 spans 14 amino acids. Germline V gene lookup returns CDR1 MNHEY and CDR2 SVGEGT. For the CDR3, the DNA is TGTGCCAGCAGGAGCGGGGGGGCCAAAAACATTCAGTACTTC. Translation: CASRSGGAKNIQYF.

This clonotype turned up a few times. The chain is built from TRBV10-3 and TRBJ1-1, with a tentative D call TRBD1 (5 bases). The V gene's germline CDR1 is ENHRY and CDR2 SYGVKD. V was trimmed by 3 bases and J by 0 bases, leaving 8 bases between them. This CDR3 spans 14 amino acids. The CDR3 reads CAISERGMNTEAFF. The CDR3 nucleotides are TGTGCCATCAGTGAAAGGGGAATGAACACTGAAGCTTTCTTT.